This T cell receptor beta chain is drawn from a study of blood T cell repertoires in COVID-19. In the study overall: From the United States, Italy and Spain came samples of acute and convalescent COVID-19.

The assay was immunoSEQ multiplex PCR, and TCRdb's table has in-frame clones only and misses some. The sample lists a few hundred thousand clones, over 65% seen once, with approximately 1% in the top ten. From germline, CDR1 is SGHTA and CDR2 FQGNSA. V shed 5 bases, J shed 0 bases, and the junction held 3 bases outside the gene matches. The CDR3 totals 15 residues. The receptor's source is a human donor with acute or convalescent COVID-19. The donor label of this sample is uncertain. The sequencing input was peripheral blood. The chain couples TRBV7-2 to TRBJ2-7, with 11 positions matching TRBD2. This CDR3 reads CASSPTSGSSYEQYF. The DNA of the CDR3 is TGTGCCAGCAGCCCAACTAGCGGGAGCTCCTACGAGCAGTACTTC. Variable domain in full (rest from reference TRBV7-2 and TRBJ2-7): GAGVSQSPSNKVTEKGKDVELRCDPISGHTALYWYRQSLGQGLEFLIYFQGNSAPDKSGLPSDRFSAERTGGSVSTLTIQRTQQEDSAVYLCASSPTSGSSYEQYFGPGTRLTVT.